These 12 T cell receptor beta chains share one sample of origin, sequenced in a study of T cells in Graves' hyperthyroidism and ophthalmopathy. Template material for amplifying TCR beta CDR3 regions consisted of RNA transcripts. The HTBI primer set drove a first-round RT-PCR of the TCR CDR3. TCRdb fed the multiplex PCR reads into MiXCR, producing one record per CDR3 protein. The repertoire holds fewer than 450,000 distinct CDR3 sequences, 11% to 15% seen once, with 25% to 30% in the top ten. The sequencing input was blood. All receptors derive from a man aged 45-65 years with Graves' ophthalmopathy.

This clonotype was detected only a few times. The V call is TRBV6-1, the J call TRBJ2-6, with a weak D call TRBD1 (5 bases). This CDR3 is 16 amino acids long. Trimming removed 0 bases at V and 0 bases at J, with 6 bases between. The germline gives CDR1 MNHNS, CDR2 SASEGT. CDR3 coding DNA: TGTGCCAGCAGTGAAGCAGGGGTCTCTGGGGCCAACGTCCTGACTTTC. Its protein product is CASSEAGVSGANVLTF.

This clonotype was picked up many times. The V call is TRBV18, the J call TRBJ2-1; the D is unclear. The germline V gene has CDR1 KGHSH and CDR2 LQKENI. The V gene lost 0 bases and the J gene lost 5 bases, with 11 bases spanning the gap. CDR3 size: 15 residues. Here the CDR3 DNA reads TGTGCCAGCTCACCACCGAGTTTCACAAACAATGAGCAGTTCTTC. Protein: CASSPPSFTNNEQFF.

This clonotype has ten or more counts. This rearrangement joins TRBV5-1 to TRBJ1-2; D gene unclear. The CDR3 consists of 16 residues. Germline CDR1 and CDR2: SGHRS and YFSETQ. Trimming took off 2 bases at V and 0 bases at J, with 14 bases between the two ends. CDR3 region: CASSFRSSEANYGYTF. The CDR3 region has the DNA TGCGCCAGCAGCTTTAGGTCGTCAGAAGCTAACTATGGCTACACCTTC.

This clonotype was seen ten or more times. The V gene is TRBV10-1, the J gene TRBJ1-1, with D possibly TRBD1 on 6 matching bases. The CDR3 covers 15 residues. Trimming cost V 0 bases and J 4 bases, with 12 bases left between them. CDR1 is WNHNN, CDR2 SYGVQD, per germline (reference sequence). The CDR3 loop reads CASSESNRVSTEAFF. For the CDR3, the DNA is TGCGCCAGCAGTGAGTCGAACAGGGTGAGCACTGAAGCTTTCTTT.

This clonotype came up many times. The CDR3 protein is CSAAGEANEKLFF. The DNA for the CDR3 is TGCAGTGCCGCAGGGGAGGCTAATGAAAAACTGTTTTTT. This chain uses TRBV20-1 with TRBJ1-4; D is possibly TRBD1 (6 bases). Germline CDR1 and CDR2: DFQATT and SNEGSKA (reference sequence). There are 13 residues in the CDR3. With 6 bases removed from V and 3 bases from J, the gap between germline ends came to 11 bases.

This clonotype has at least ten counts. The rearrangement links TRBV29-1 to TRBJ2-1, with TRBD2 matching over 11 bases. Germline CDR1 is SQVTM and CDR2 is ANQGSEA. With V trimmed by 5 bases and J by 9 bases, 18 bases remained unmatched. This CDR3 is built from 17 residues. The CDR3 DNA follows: TGCAGCGTTTTTGTGGGATTGGTAGCGGGAGGGCTGGGTGAGCAGTTCTTC. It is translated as CSVFVGLVAGGLGEQFF.

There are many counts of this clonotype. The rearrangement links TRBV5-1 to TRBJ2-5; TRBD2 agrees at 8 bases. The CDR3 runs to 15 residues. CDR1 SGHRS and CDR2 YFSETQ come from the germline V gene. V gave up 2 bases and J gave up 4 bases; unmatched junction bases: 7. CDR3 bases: TGCGCCAGCAGCTTCCAGCGGGAGAGAGGAGAGACCCAGTACTTC. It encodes CASSFQRERGETQYF.

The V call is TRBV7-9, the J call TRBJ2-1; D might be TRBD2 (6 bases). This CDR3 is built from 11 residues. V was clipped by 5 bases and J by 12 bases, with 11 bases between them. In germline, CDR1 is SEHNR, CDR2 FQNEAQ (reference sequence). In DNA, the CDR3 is TGTGCCAGCAGCCCGGGACTGGGGCAGTTCTTC. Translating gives CASSPGLGQFF.

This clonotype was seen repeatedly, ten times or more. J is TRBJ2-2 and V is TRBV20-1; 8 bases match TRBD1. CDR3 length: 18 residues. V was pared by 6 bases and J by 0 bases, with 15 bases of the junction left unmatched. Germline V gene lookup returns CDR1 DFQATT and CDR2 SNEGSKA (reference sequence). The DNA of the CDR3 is TGCAGTGCCCATCCCCTCCTTCAACAGGGGGCGAACACCGGGGAGCTGTTTTTT. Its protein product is CSAHPLLQQGANTGELFF.

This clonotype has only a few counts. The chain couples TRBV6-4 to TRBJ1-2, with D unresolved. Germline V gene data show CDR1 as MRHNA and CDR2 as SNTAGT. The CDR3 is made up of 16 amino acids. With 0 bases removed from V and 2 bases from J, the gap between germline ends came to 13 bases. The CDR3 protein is CASSDSFGAQNYGYTF. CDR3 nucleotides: TGTGCCAGCAGTGACTCTTTCGGAGCGCAAAACTATGGCTACACCTTC.

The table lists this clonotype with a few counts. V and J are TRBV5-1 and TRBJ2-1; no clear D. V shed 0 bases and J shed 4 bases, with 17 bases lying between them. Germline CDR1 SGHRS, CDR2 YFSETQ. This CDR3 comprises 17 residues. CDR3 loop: CASSLASKGSTYNEQFF. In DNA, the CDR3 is TGCGCCAGCAGCTTGGCAAGCAAGGGATCCACATACAATGAGCAGTTCTTC. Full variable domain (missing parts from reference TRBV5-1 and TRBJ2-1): KAGVTQTPRYLIKTRGQQVTLSCSPISGHRSVSWYQQTPGQGLQFLFEYFSETQRNKGNFPGRFSGRQFSNSRSEMNVSTLELGDSALYLCASSLASKGSTYNEQFFGPGTRLTVL.

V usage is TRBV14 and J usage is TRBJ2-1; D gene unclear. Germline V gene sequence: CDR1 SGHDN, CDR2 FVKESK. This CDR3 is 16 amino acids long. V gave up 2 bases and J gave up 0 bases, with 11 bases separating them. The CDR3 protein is CASSQYTYRSYNEQFF. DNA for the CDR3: TGTGCCAGCAGCCAATACACCTACCGCTCCTACAATGAGCAGTTCTTC.